This T cell receptor (beta chain) comes out of a study of blood T cell repertoires in COVID-19. Across the study: Samples of COVID-19 (acute and convalescent) were obtained from the United States, Italy and Spain.

This CDR3 is 15 amino acids long. CDR1 and CDR2 (germline): SGHNT, YYREEE (reference sequence). Trimming removed 0 bases at V and 4 bases at J, with 12 bases between. Cohorts were based on clinical histories the participants reported. Participants in the exposed group had met a COVID-19 case in the 2 weeks before joining the study. Sequenced by immunoSEQ multiplex PCR; TCRdb stores in-frame clones only, minus some. The data show over 200,000 clones, with roughly 88% seen just once and about 4% held by the top ten. Sequenced material: PBMCs or T cells enriched from blood (not recorded which). The chain recombines TRBV5-4 with TRBJ2-3; D might be TRBD2 (6 bases). The source of this sequence is a young woman who had been exposed to COVID-19. CDR3: CASSLVRGLSDTQYF. The CDR3 DNA reads TGTGCCAGCAGCTTGGTGCGGGGACTTTCAGATACGCAGTATTTT.